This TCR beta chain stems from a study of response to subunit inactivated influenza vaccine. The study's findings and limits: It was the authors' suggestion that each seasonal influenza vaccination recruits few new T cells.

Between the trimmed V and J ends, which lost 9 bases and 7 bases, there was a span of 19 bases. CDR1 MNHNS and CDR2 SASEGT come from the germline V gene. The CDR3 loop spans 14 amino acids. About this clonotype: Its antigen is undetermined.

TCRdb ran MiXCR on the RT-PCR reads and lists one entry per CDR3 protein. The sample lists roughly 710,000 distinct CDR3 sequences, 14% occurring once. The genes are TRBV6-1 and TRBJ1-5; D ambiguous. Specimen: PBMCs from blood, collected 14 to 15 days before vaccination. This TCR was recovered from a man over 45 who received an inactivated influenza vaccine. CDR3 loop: CASGPGGLRQPQHF. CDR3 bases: TGTGCCAGTGGGCCCGGCGGTCTGCGGCAGCCCCAGCATTTT.